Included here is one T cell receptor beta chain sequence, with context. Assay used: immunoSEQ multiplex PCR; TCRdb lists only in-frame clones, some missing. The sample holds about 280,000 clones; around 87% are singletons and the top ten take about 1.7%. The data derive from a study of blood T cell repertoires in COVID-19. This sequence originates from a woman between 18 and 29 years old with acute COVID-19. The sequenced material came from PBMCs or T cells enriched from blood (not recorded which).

The CDR3 reads CASSARNHYRDRTWAYGYTF. CDR3 in DNA: TGTGCCAGCAGCGCGCGAAACCATTACCGGGACAGGACCTGGGCCTATGGCTACACCTTC. This chain links TRBV5-5 with TRBJ1-2, with TRBD1 matching over 8 bases. In germline, CDR1 is SGHKS, CDR2 YYEKEE (reference sequence). The length of the CDR3 is 20 residues. Trimming at V came to 4 bases and at J to 4 bases, leaving 24 bases not matched to a gene.